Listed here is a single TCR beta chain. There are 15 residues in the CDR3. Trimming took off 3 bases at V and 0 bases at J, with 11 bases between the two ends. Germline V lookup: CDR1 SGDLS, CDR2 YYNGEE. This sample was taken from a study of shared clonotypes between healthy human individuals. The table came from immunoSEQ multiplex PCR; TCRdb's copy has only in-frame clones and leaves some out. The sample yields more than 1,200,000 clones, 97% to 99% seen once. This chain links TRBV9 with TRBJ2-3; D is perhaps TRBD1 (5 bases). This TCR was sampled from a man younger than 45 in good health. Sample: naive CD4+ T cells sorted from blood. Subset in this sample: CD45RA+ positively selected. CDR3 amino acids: CASSGQGKSTDTQYF. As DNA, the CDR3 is TGTGCCAGCAGCGGCCAGGGAAAGAGCACAGATACGCAGTATTTT.